A selection of T cell receptor beta chains follows, all from one sample in a study of CD8 T cells in ankylosing spondylitis. TCRdb independently ran MiXCR on the 5' RACE reads; one entry per CDR3 protein. The top ten clones hold about 10% of a sample with about 300,000 distinct CDR3 sequences, around 10% of them seen once. Sequencing was carried out using blood, either unsorted or a sorted T cell fraction (not recorded which). These receptors all stem from a female donor with ankylosing spondylitis or in good health (not recorded which). Each CDR3 is given with its conserved first and last residue. D genes are given only for firm matches. Size tells how often a clone was seen (once, few, many) or the class of an expanded clone, and some rows leave it out.

>TRBJ2-1|TRBV5-1|many|NA
CASSLDWAADEQFF
TGCGCCAGCAGCTTGGATTGGGCAGCGGATGAGCAGTTCTTC
>TRBJ1-1|TRBV14|few|NA
CASSPLHQRPRDIEAFF
TGTGCCAGCAGCCCCCTCCATCAAAGGCCCCGGGACATTGAAGCTTTCTTT
>TRBJ2-5|TRBV20-1|NA|NA
CSAEGRSGETQYF
TGCAGTGCCGAAGGGAGGAGTGGGGAGACCCAGTACTTC
>TRBJ1-1|TRBV6-5|many|TRBD1
CASSYGTVEYTEAFF
TGTGCCAGCAGTTACGGGACAGTCGAGTACACTGAAGCTTTCTTT
>TRBJ2-3|TRBV20-1|many|TRBD2
CSARPAGGRDTQYF
TGCAGTGCTAGACCAGCGGGGGGGCGAGATACGCAGTATTTT
>TRBJ1-2|TRBV10-3|NA|NA
CAIKSPGDGYTF
TGTGCCATCAAGTCCCCTGGGGATGGCTACACCTTC
>TRBJ2-7|TRBV6-2/TRBV6-3|many|NA
CASSSRSRGVSYEQYF
TGTGCCAGCAGTTCCCGTAGCCGGGGCGTCTCCTACGAGCAGTACTTC
>TRBJ1-1|TRBV7-2|NA|TRBD1
CASSMDRGVHEAFF
TGTGCCAGCAGCATGGACAGGGGTGTCCATGAAGCTTTCTTT
>TRBJ2-7|TRBV12-3/TRBV12-4|many|TRBD1
CASSTYRDRPLEQYF
TGTGCCAGCAGTACATACCGGGACAGGCCCCTAGAGCAGTACTTC
>TRBJ2-2|TRBV12-3/TRBV12-4|many|NA
CASSSHVGAAGELFF
TGTGCCAGCAGTTCCCACGTCGGGGCGGCCGGGGAGCTGTTTTTT
>TRBJ2-3|TRBV21-1|few|NA
CASSKKGLAGGPCPVEDTQYF
TGTGCCAGCAGCAAAAAGGGTCTAGCGGGGGGGCCTTGTCCCGTAGAAGATACGCAGTATTTT
>TRBJ2-3|TRBV5-1|few|TRBD2
CASSFGLAGGPRVDTQYF
TGCGCCAGCAGCTTCGGACTAGCGGGGGGGCCGAGGGTGGATACGCAGTATTTT
>TRBJ2-5|TRBV7-2|few|NA
CASSLAFGETQYF
TGTGCCAGCAGCTTAGCGTTTGGGGAGACCCAGTACTTC
>TRBJ2-1|TRBV28|NA|TRBD2
CASSTPSGSYNEQFF
TGTGCCAGCAGTACCCCTAGCGGATCCTACAATGAGCAGTTCTTC
>TRBJ2-7|TRBV6-1|many|NA
CASSEALRETEREQYF
TGTGCCAGCAGTGAAGCTCTCCGGGAAACGGAGCGGGAGCAGTACTTC
>TRBJ1-1|TRBV20-1|few|NA
CSARRQRGVNTEAFF
TGCAGTGCTAGACGACAGCGGGGAGTAAACACTGAAGCTTTCTTT
>TRBJ2-5|TRBV10-3|many|NA
CAIRDGPDETQYF
TGTGCCATCAGGGACGGTCCGGATGAGACCCAGTACTTC
>TRBJ1-2|TRBV29-1|few|NA
CSVDMGRNGYTF
TGCAGCGTTGATATGGGGAGGAATGGCTACACCTTC
>TRBJ2-5|TRBV20-1|many|NA
CSEGNQETQYF
TGCAGTGAGGGGAACCAAGAGACCCAGTACTTC
>TRBJ1-6|TRBV20-1|few|NA
CSARDRPWGSSYNSPLHF
TGCAGTGCTAGAGATCGTCCTTGGGGGAGCTCCTATAATTCACCCCTCCACTTT
>TRBJ2-4|TRBV20-1|many|TRBD1
CSADRAGNIQYF
TGCAGTGCAGACAGGGCGGGAAACATTCAGTACTTC
>TRBJ2-2|TRBV5-1|many|NA
CASSLGPGDTGELFF
TGCGCCAGCAGCTTGGGGCCAGGGGACACCGGGGAGCTGTTTTTT
>TRBJ1-1|TRBV4-1|many|NA
CASKGTSNTEAFF
TGCGCCAGCAAAGGAACGTCGAACACTGAAGCTTTCTTT
>TRBJ2-7|TRBV5-1|many|TRBD1
CASSWGQGPSYEQYF
TGCGCCAGCAGCTGGGGACAGGGGCCATCCTACGAGCAGTACTTC
>TRBJ2-3|TRBV20-1|NA|TRBD2
CSASPLGAGGPDTQYF
TGCAGTGCTAGTCCCCTCGGGGCGGGGGGGCCAGATACGCAGTATTTT
>TRBJ1-6|TRBV20-1|many|NA
CSAREIGEYDNSPLHF
TGCAGTGCTAGAGAGATCGGGGAGTACGACAATTCACCCCTCCACTTT
>TRBJ1-1|TRBV20-1|many|NA
CSARGPGGERIEAFF
TGCAGTGCTAGGGGGCCCGGCGGGGAACGAATTGAAGCTTTCTTT
>TRBJ2-1|TRBV7-9|many|TRBD2
CASSPGTSGNEQFF
TGTGCCAGCAGTCCCGGGACTAGCGGTAATGAGCAGTTCTTC
>TRBJ2-7|TRBV20-1|few|NA
CSASMASYEQYF
TGCAGTGCTAGCATGGCGAGCTACGAGCAGTACTTC
>TRBJ1-2|TRBV6-2/TRBV6-3|many|NA
CASRFRRVNYGYTF
TGTGCCAGCCGCTTTCGCAGGGTTAACTATGGCTACACCTTC
>TRBJ1-5|TRBV5-1|many|TRBD1
CATPLSDRGDNQPQHF
TGCGCCACCCCCTTAAGCGACAGGGGTGACAATCAGCCCCAGCATTTT
>TRBJ2-7|TRBV27|NA|TRBD1
CASSFLGQGVNEQYF
TGTGCCAGCAGTTTTCTGGGACAGGGGGTTAACGAGCAGTACTTC
>TRBJ2-1|TRBV20-1|few|NA
CSATTAYNRDEQFF
TGCAGTGCTACGACAGCTTACAATAGAGATGAGCAGTTCTTC
>TRBJ2-1|TRBV4-2|many|NA
CASSQDQTGVGNEQFF
TGTGCCAGCAGCCAAGATCAGACTGGGGTGGGTAATGAGCAGTTCTTC
>TRBJ1-3|TRBV12-3/TRBV12-4|few|NA
CASSPTGSPWNTIYF
TGTGCCAGCAGTCCAACGGGCTCCCCTTGGAACACCATATATTTT
>TRBJ1-4|TRBV7-2|few|NA
CASSLGQEWREKLFF
TGTGCCAGCAGCTTAGGGCAGGAGTGGCGTGAAAAACTGTTTTTT
>TRBJ2-3|TRBV15|NA|NA
CATSASADTQYF
TGTGCCACCAGCGCCAGTGCAGATACGCAGTATTTT
>TRBJ2-1|TRBV7-9|NA|NA
CASRVGVNEQFF
TGTGCCAGCAGAGTAGGGGTGAATGAGCAGTTCTTC
>TRBJ1-6|TRBV5-1|many|NA
CASSLRGYDSPLHF
TGCGCCAGCAGCTTGAGAGGGTATGATTCACCCCTCCACTTT
>TRBJ2-7|TRBV7-9|NA|NA
CASSSRTGPQGKQYF
TGTGCCAGCAGCTCACGAACAGGGCCCCAAGGAAAGCAGTACTTC